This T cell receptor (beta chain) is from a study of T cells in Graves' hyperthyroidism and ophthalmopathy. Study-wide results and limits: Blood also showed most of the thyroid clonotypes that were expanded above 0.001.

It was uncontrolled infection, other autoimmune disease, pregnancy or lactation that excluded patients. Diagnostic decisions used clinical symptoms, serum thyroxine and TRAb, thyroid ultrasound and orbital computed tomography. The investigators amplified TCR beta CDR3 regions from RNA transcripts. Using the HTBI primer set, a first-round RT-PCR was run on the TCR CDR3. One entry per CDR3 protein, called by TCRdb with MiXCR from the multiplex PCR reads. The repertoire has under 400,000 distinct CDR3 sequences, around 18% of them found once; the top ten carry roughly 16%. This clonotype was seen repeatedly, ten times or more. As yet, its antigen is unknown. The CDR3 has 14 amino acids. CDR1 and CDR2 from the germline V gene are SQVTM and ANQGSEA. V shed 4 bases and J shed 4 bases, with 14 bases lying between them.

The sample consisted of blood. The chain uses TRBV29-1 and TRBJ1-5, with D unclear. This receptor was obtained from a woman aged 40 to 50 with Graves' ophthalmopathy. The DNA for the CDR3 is TGCAGCGTTGGAGGTCAGATCCCAAATCAGCCCCAGCATTTT. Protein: CSVGGQIPNQPQHF.